The source of this T cell receptor beta chain is a study of T cell repertoires in cytomegalovirus infection. Study-level information: Well-studied HLA-B-restricted epitopes and recently identified HLA-C-restricted epitopes of CMV were both used in the study.

With regard to this clonotype: The antigen is not known.

This CDR3 has 15 amino acids. Between the trimmed V and J ends, which lost 1 base and 1 base, there was a span of 10 bases. In germline, CDR1 is MNHNY, CDR2 SVGAGI (reference sequence). Via MiXCR, TCRdb re-called the reads, giving one row per CDR3 protein. The sample has under 850,000 distinct CDR3 sequences, around a third seen once; the top ten hold 18%. The starting material was cultured PBMCs, obtained from culture after CMV antigen stimulation. The gene calls are TRBV6-6 and TRBJ1-1; no clear D. This TCR was recovered from a human donor in good health (CMV status not recorded). Some clones in this sample may be carry-over from other donors' samples. In DNA form, the CDR3 reads TGTGCCAGCAGTTACTGGAAGGAGGAGAACACTGAAGCTTTCTTT. It encodes CASSYWKEENTEAFF.